A selection of T cell receptor beta chains follows, all from one sample in a study of tumor and adjacent non-tumor tissue in lung cancer. TCRdb reanalysed the multiplex PCR reads using MiXCR and keeps one entry per CDR3 protein. The table lists 110,000 or so distinct CDR3 sequences, approximately 71% of them singletons. Sequenced: lung tumor tissue. Receptors originate from a woman aged 55-69 years with non-small cell lung cancer. Each CDR3 is given with its conserved first and last residue. A D gene is named only where the DNA matches it firmly. Expanded clones are given a class, and other clones once, few, many or no size at all.

d_call	v_call	clone_size	j_call	cdr3_nt	cdr3_aa
.	TRBV11-2	.	TRBJ1-6	TGTGCCAACAGCTTAGAAACAAGTAATTCACTCCTCCACTTT	CANSLETSNSLLHF
TRBD1	TRBV6-6	.	TRBJ2-7	TGTGCCAGCAGATTAACAGGGGGCGCGCCCTACGTGCAATACTTC	CASRLTGGAPYVQYF
TRBD1	TRBV12-3/TRBV12-4	.	TRBJ2-7	TGTGCCAGCGGAAGGACAGGGTTGAGAGAACATTACTTC	CASGRTGLREHYF
TRBD1	TRBV11-2	.	TRBJ2-1	TGTGTCAGCAGCCGGGACAGGGGGTTCCTAGTCAATGAGCAGATCTTC	CVSSRDRGFLVNEQIF
TRBD2	TRBV6-2/TRBV6-3	.	TRBJ2-1	TGTGCCAGCACCAGTTCCCTTTTAGCGGGGAGGGACAATGAGCAGTTCTTC	CASTSSLLAGRDNEQFF
TRBD2	TRBV20-1	.	TRBJ2-1	TGCAGTGCTGGACTAGCTGAGAGGAATGAGCAGTTCTTC	CSAGLAERNEQFF
.	TRBV20-1	.	TRBJ1-1	TGCAGTGCCCGCGGGTGGTCTGAAGCTTTCTTT	CSARGWSEAFF
.	TRBV29-1	.	TRBJ1-2	TGCAGCGGGACGGCGACAGAGAACTGTGGCTACACGTTC	CSGTATENCGYTF
.	TRBV28	.	TRBJ1-1	TGTGCCAGCAGTTTATTGTCCCATACCTACACCGAAGCTTTCTTT	CASSLLSHTYTEAFF
.	TRBV6-1	many	TRBJ1-2	TGTGCCGGCGCTCCGGGTCCAGGCGATGGCTACACCTTC	CAGAPGPGDGYTF
.	TRBV14	.	TRBJ1-6	TGTGCCAGCAGCCAAGTAAGGGGTTTGGGATCCTATAATTCACCCCTCCACTTT	CASSQVRGLGSYNSPLHF
.	TRBV11-2	.	TRBJ1-6	TGTGCCAGCAGTTTAGAAGCAAGTCATTCACCCCTCTACTTT	CASSLEASHSPLYF
TRBD2	TRBV28	.	TRBJ2-2	TGTGCCAGCAGAACCATCATGGGGAGGGGATCGTCGAACACCGGGGAGCTGTTTTTT	CASRTIMGRGSSNTGELFF
.	TRBV11-3	.	TRBJ2-3	TGTGCCAGCAACTTAGCAGGAGACACAGATACGCAGTATTTT	CASNLAGDTDTQYF
TRBD1	TRBV28	.	TRBJ2-4	TGTGCCAGCAGTGGCCCACAGGGGGGACTCACCAAAAACATTCAGTACTTC	CASSGPQGGLTKNIQYF
.	TRBV19	.	TRBJ1-1	TGTGCCAGTAGTATAAGGGGAAACGAAACTGAAGCTTTCTTT	CASSIRGNETEAFF
.	TRBV12-3/TRBV12-4	few	TRBJ2-5	TGTGCCAGCACTTTAAGGGGGGTCAAAGAGACTCAGTACTTC	CASTLRGVKETQYF
TRBD1	TRBV19	.	TRBJ2-1	TGTGCCAGTAGTATGGCTTCCGGACAGGGGTCCCCGAGCTCCTACAATGAGCAGTTCTTC	CASSMASGQGSPSSYNEQFF
.	TRBV7-2	.	TRBJ1-4	TGTGCCAGCAGCTCTCGCCCGTACATTAATGAAAAACTGTTTTTT	CASSSRPYINEKLFF
TRBD1	TRBV12-3/TRBV12-4	.	TRBJ2-7	TGTGCCATCAGGCCACCCGGACAGGGCTCCTACAAGCAGTATTTC	CAIRPPGQGSYKQYF
.	TRBV20-1	many	TRBJ2-5	TGCAGTGCTAGACCCCCCGACGGCCAAGAGACCCAGTACTTC	CSARPPDGQETQYF
.	TRBV6-1	.	TRBJ1-2	TGTGCCAGCAGTGGAACAGGGTTTTTCTACTATGGTTACACCTTC	CASSGTGFFYYGYTF
.	TRBV6-2/TRBV6-3	.	TRBJ2-6	TGTGCCACCACAGCGGAAAGCTCGGTGGCCAACGTCCTGACTTTC	CATTAESSVANVLTF
.	TRBV11-2	few	TRBJ1-1	TGTGCCAGCAGCCCCGGGGGGGGTAACACTGAAGCTTTCTTT	CASSPGGGNTEAFF
.	TRBV21-1	.	TRBJ2-7	TGTGCCAGCAGCAAACTAAAGCGGGAGATCTCCTACGTGCAGTACTTC	CASSKLKREISYVQYF
.	TRBV20-1	.	TRBJ2-3	TGCAGTGTTAGGAGGGCTACCAAGACAGATACGCAGTATTTT	CSVRRATKTDTQYF
TRBD2	TRBV11-2	many	TRBJ2-7	TGTGCCAGCGGAGAAGGGACTAGCGGTTACGAGCAGTACTTC	CASGEGTSGYEQYF
.	TRBV14	.	TRBJ2-1	TGTGCCAGCAGCCAAGTCGGGGACATACACAATGAGCAGTTCTTC	CASSQVGDIHNEQFF
.	TRBV20-1	.	TRBJ1-6	TGCAGTGCGGAAGGGGACTCCTGTAATACACCCCTCCACTTT	CSAEGDSCNTPLHF
.	TRBV20-1	.	TRBJ2-3	TGCAGTGCCCCAACGGGAAGCACGGATACGCAGTATTTT	CSAPTGSTDTQYF
.	TRBV6-5	many	TRBJ1-6	TGTGCCAGCAGTTACCGCCCACAGGGTGGCTCACCCCTCCACTTT	CASSYRPQGGSPLHF
.	TRBV11-2	.	TRBJ2-1	TGCGCCAGCAGTCGAGGTAGTAGCGGAGACTTATACAATGAGCAGTTCTTC	CASSRGSSGDLYNEQFF
.	TRBV24-1	.	TRBJ2-1	TGTGCCACCAGTGAAGAGGGGGGGGGCTACAATGAGCAGTTCTTC	CATSEEGGGYNEQFF